This is a list of T cell receptor beta chains from one sample in a study of CD8+ T cells in alopecia areata. Sequenced by immunoSEQ multiplex PCR; TCRdb stores in-frame clones only, minus some. The table has under 350,000 clones, 58% seen once. Here the sequenced sample was CD4+ T cells sorted from blood, taken at week 24, from a patient treated with tofacitinib. The receptors originated from a human donor with alopecia areata. Each CDR3 is given with its conserved first and last residue. D genes are given only for firm matches. The size field is filled for only some rows; it gives once, few, many or a size class.

j_call clone_size v_call d_call cdr3_aa cdr3_nt
TRBJ1-1 once TRBV29-1 - CSVDSMNTEAFF TGCAGCGTTGACAGCATGAACACTGAAGCTTTCTTT
TRBJ2-6 few TRBV7-3 - CASSSAPGAGANVLTF TGTGCCAGCAGCTCAGCCCCAGGGGCTGGGGCCAACGTCCTGACTTTC
TRBJ2-7 - TRBV7-8 - CASTPDLRLYEQYF TGTGCCAGCACCCCGGACCTGAGGCTCTACGAGCAGTACTTC
TRBJ2-1 - TRBV4-1 - CASSQVGQNEQFF TGCGCCAGCAGCCAAGTGGGGCAGAATGAGCAGTTCTTC
TRBJ2-1 - TRBV20-1 TRBD2 CSARGTSAFLF TGCAGTGCTAGGGGGACTAGCGCCTTCCTCTTC
TRBJ1-5 - TRBV30 - CAFRTGGNQPQHF TGTGCCTTTCGGACTGGGGGCAATCAGCCCCAGCATTTT
TRBJ1-1 - TRBV25-1 - CASSGGGTEAFF TGTGCCAGCAGTGGGGGGGGCACTGAAGCTTTCTTT
TRBJ2-3 few TRBV29-1 TRBD2 CSVQTSGDSTDTQYF TGCAGCGTGCAGACTAGCGGGGACTCCACAGATACGCAGTATTTT
TRBJ2-7 - TRBV5-1 TRBD2 CASSSSGGQTYEQYF TGCGCCAGCAGCTCTAGCGGGGGGCAAACCTACGAGCAGTACTTC
TRBJ1-6 - TRBV11-2 - CASSLKADSPLHF TGTGCCAGCAGCTTAAAGGCAGATTCACCCCTCCACTTT
TRBJ2-7 - TRBV28 - CASSLFRSGTYEQYF TGTGCCAGCAGTTTATTTCGGTCAGGGACGTACGAGCAGTACTTC
TRBJ2-2 - TRBV7-9 - CASSPGAGTTGELFF TGTGCCAGCAGCCCAGGGGCGGGGACCACCGGGGAGCTGTTTTTT
TRBJ2-5 once TRBV4-1 - CASSRPGGQETQYF TGCGCCAGCAGCCGCCCAGGGGGGCAAGAGACCCAGTACTTC
TRBJ2-5 - TRBV29-1 - CSVEGLGRGGGETQYF TGCAGCGTTGAAGGCCTCGGCAGGGGCGGGGGTGAGACCCAGTACTTC
TRBJ2-5 - TRBV28 TRBD1 CATSTSGTGAKTQYF TGTGCCACCTCTACTTCTGGGACAGGGGCGAAGACCCAGTACTTC
TRBJ2-5 - TRBV30 - CAWSVNSGETQYF TGTGCCTGGAGTGTGAATAGTGGTGAGACCCAGTACTTC
TRBJ1-2 few TRBV7-2 - CASSETVVGYGYTF TGTGCCAGCAGCGAGACCGTGGTCGGTTATGGCTACACCTTC
TRBJ1-2 once TRBV30 - CACSGLTYGYTF TGTGCCTGCTCCGGACTTACTTATGGCTACACCTTC
TRBJ2-1 few TRBV29-1 TRBD2 CSVYGKVASGGRYNEQFF TGCAGCGTCTACGGAAAGGTGGCTAGCGGGGGGCGCTACAATGAGCAGTTCTTC
TRBJ1-4 - TRBV30 TRBD1 CAWLHRGLAHSSEKLFF TGTGCCTGGCTTCACAGGGGGCTTGCCCACTCGTCTGAAAAACTGTTTTTT
TRBJ2-3 - TRBV10-3 - CAISETGSDTQYF TGTGCCATCAGTGAGACAGGGTCAGATACGCAGTATTTT
TRBJ2-2 - TRBV5-1 TRBD2 CASSLVLAGINTGELFF TGCGCCAGCAGCTTGGTTCTAGCGGGGATCAACACCGGGGAGCTGTTTTTT
TRBJ2-3 few TRBV2 - CASSADTQYF TGTGCCAGCAGTGCAGATACGCAGTATTTT
TRBJ2-5 - TRBV4-1 TRBD2 CASSAFGAGGPETETQYF TGCGCCAGCAGCGCGTTCGGGGCGGGGGGACCCGAGACGGAGACCCAGTACTTC
TRBJ2-7 - TRBV5-6 - CASSGGHRPLGEQYF TGTGCCAGCAGCGGGGGACACCGGCCATTGGGAGAGCAGTACTTC
TRBJ2-5 - TRBV6-5 TRBD1 CASKDRDRETQYF TGTGCCAGCAAGGACAGGGATCGAGAGACCCAGTACTTC
TRBJ2-2 - TRBV5-6 - CASSFKFGQNTGELFF TGTGCCAGCAGCTTTAAATTTGGACAGAACACCGGGGAGCTGTTTTTT
TRBJ2-1 - TRBV5-1 - CASSSDWEQFF TGCGCCAGCAGCTCAGACTGGGAGCAGTTCTTC
TRBJ2-1 - TRBV4-1 TRBD1 CASSQPRDSAYNEQFF TGCGCCAGCAGCCAACCCCGGGACAGTGCCTACAATGAGCAGTTCTTC
TRBJ1-5 few TRBV5-4 - CASTTMGGNQPQHF TGTGCCAGCACTACTATGGGGGGCAATCAGCCCCAGCATTTT
TRBJ1-2 - TRBV5-6 TRBD1 CASSFSPHAAGQKYGYTF TGTGCCAGCAGCTTCAGTCCCCATGCAGCGGGACAGAAGTATGGCTACACCTTC